The 30 T cell receptor beta chains below all came from one sample that was sequenced in a study of cytomegalovirus exposure and HLA in healthy donors (TCRdb year 2017). Receptors were amplified or captured by the immunoSEQ multiplex PCR assay. The multiplex PCR relied on a mix of 60 forward primers for TCR Vbeta segments and 13 reverse primers for TCR Jbeta segments. TCRdb took over this immuneACCESS table, retaining in-frame rearrangements with V and J assigned. Such tables are incomplete; in checked studies, under half of the missing clones stem from an unresolved V gene, and the remainder is unexplained. For this sample, the table gives tens of thousands of clones. The leading ten clones occupy 5% of the sample. Sequenced material: PBMCs. These receptors were obtained from a woman between 40 and 55 years old in good health and CMV-seropositive.

The chain carries TRBV9 and TRBJ1-1; a possible D gene is TRBD1 (5 bases). Germline CDR1 reads SGDLS; CDR2 reads YYNGEE. Trimming removed 7 bases at V and 1 base at J, with 14 bases between. This CDR3 contains 14 residues. The CDR3, as DNA: TGTGCCAGCGCCCCCTACGACAGGAACACTGAAGCTTTCTTT. Translating it yields CASAPYDRNTEAFF. Filled out from reference TRBV9 and TRBJ1-1, the complete variable domain reads DSGVTQTPKHLITATGQRVTLRCSPRSGDLSVYWYQQSLDQGLQFLIQYYNGEERAKGNILERFSAQQFPDLHSELNLSSLELGDSALYFCASAPYDRNTEAFFGQGTRLTVV.

The rearrangement joins TRBV25-1 to TRBJ2-3; TRBD2 might be the D (5 bases). The V end was cut by 3 bases, the J end by 5 bases, with 15 bases between. Per germline, CDR1 MGHDK and CDR2 SYGVNS. CDR3 length equals 15 residues. The CDR3 here is CASSDSRVFQDTQYF. CDR3 DNA: TGTGCCAGCAGTGATTCGCGGGTTTTTCAAGATACGCAGTATTTT.

CDR3 coding DNA: TGTGCCAGCAATCCGACACTCCCCCGGGGGGAGCAGTACTTC. It yields the protein CASNPTLPRGEQYF. The chain is built from TRBV6-1 and TRBJ2-7; a possible D gene is TRBD2 (6 bases). Trimming stripped 7 bases from V and 7 bases from J, with 20 bases between. The CDR3 contains 14 residues. CDR1 MNHNS and CDR2 SASEGT come from the germline V gene.

Comment on this clone: One junction end disagrees with the germline gene, perhaps due to a read error. The genes are TRBV4-1 and TRBJ2-7; D is undetermined. CDR1 is MGHRA and CDR2 is YSYEKL in the germline V gene. CDR3 size: 12 residues. The CDR3 here is CANSQDAREQYF. For the CDR3, the DNA is TGCGCCAACAGCCAAGATGCGAGAGAGCAGTACTTC.

The rearrangement uses TRBV4-2 and TRBJ1-1; D remains ambiguous. Per germline, CDR1 LGHNA and CDR2 YNFKEQ. V was cut by 1 base and J by 0 bases, with 9 bases left in between. The CDR3 sequence is 15 residues long. The CDR3 DNA reads TGTGCCAGCAGCCAAGGAGGCACACTGAACACTGAAGCTTTCTTT. Amino acid sequence: CASSQGGTLNTEAFF.

The chain recombines TRBV7-2 with TRBJ1-2, with D perhaps TRBD1 (5 bases). The V and J ends lost 3 bases and 8 bases respectively, with 13 bases between them. This CDR3 spans 13 amino acids. Germline loops: CDR1 SGHTA, CDR2 FQGNSA. DNA for the CDR3: TGTGCCAGCAGCTTTGAACGGGAGGGGGGCTACACCTTC. This translates into CASSFEREGGYTF.

CDR3 DNA: TGTGCCAGCAGTATAACGACGGGGGACTTACCCCACTACGAGCAGTACTTC. This codes for CASSITTGDLPHYEQYF. The V call is TRBV27, the J call TRBJ2-7, with D possibly matching TRBD2 (6 bases). Germline CDR1 MNHEY, CDR2 SMNVEV (reference sequence). The CDR3 contains 17 residues. V was shortened by 5 bases and J by 3 bases, with 23 bases between the two germline ends.

The chain links TRBV11-1 to TRBJ2-4; 9 nucleotides align to TRBD1. V was clipped by 5 bases and J by 3 bases; unmatched bases: 5. The CDR3 totals 15 residues. The germline V gene encodes CDR1 SGHAT and CDR2 FQDESV (reference sequence). The CDR3 spells CASSKPGQGKNIQYF. The CDR3 DNA sequence: TGTGCCAGCAGCAAACCGGGACAGGGCAAAAACATTCAGTACTTC.

This chain connects TRBV29-1 to TRBJ2-2; TRBD2 is a possible D gene (7 bases). CDR3 length equals 14 residues. Trimming left V 1 base short and J 7 bases short, with 13 bases between. CDR1 is SQVTM and CDR2 is ANQGSEA in the germline V gene. CDR3 nucleotides: TGCAGCGTTGAAGTAACAGGGAGGGGCGGGGAGCTGTTTTTT. Translated, it gives CSVEVTGRGGELFF.

This chain uses TRBV6-1 with TRBJ1-1; tentative D call: TRBD1 (5 bases). V dropped 1 base and J dropped 3 bases, with 9 bases sitting between them. The CDR3 loop spans 14 amino acids. Germline V CDR1 and CDR2: MNHNS, SASEGT. The CDR3 region has the DNA TGTGCCAGCAGTGAAGTTGCACAGGACACTGAAGCTTTCTTT. Amino acids: CASSEVAQDTEAFF.

The DNA of the CDR3 is TGTGCCAGCAGCCAACTAGCGGGGGTACAAGAGACCCAGTACTTC. Amino acids: CASSQLAGVQETQYF. The chain recombines TRBV4-2 with TRBJ2-5; 10 bases align to TRBD2. The CDR3 consists of 15 residues. Per germline, CDR1 LGHNA and CDR2 YNFKEQ. J lost 2 bases, V lost 2 bases, and 2 bases had no gene match.

This rearrangement joins TRBV29-1 to TRBJ1-1; 7 bases are a match to TRBD1. V shed 6 bases, J shed 3 bases, and the junction held 4 bases outside the gene matches. This CDR3 has 12 residues. Germline assignment: CDR1 SQVTM and CDR2 ANQGSEA. DNA for the CDR3: TGCAGCGTCGAACAGGGGTACACTGAAGCTTTCTTT. Translated, it gives CSVEQGYTEAFF.

J is TRBJ2-5 and V is TRBV11-2; 12 positions agree with TRBD2. Germline V lookup: CDR1 SGHAT, CDR2 FQNNGV. The CDR3 is 17 amino acids. V trimming: 4 bases; J trimming: 1 base; junction bases outside the gene matches: 7. For the CDR3, the DNA is TGTGCCAGCAGCTCGATGACTAGCGGGGGAATCCAAGAGACCCAGTACTTC. This encodes CASSSMTSGGIQETQYF. Full variable domain (rest looked up from reference TRBV11-2 and TRBJ2-5): EAGVAQSPRYKIIEKRQSVAFWCNPISGHATLYWYQQILGQGPKLLIQFQNNGVVDDSQLPKDRFSAERLKGVDSTLKIQPAKLEDSAVYLCASSSMTSGGIQETQYFGPGTRLLVL.

The chain carries TRBV5-6 and TRBJ2-1; D is perhaps TRBD1 (5 bases). Germline CDR1 reads SGHDT; CDR2 reads YYEEEE. Deletions cut 5 bases from V and 6 bases from J, with 12 bases between. This CDR3 contains 13 residues. The CDR3 DNA reads TGTGCCAGCAGGGGAAGGGGCGTCAATGAGCAGTTCTTC. Amino acid sequence: CASRGRGVNEQFF.

The V gene is TRBV4-3, the J gene TRBJ2-3; 9 nucleotides align to TRBD2. Germline trimming cut 2 bases from V and 3 bases from J; bases unmatched to any gene: 6. Germline CDR1 reads LGHNA; CDR2 reads YSLEER. The CDR3 runs 16 residues. Here the CDR3 reads CASSQRVTSGTDTQYF. The CDR3 nucleotides are TGCGCCAGCAGCCAAAGGGTGACTAGCGGAACAGATACGCAGTATTTT.

The V gene is TRBV6-5, the J gene TRBJ1-1; the match to TRBD1 covers 8 bases. V trimming: 5 bases; J trimming: 3 bases; junction bases outside the gene matches: 2. The CDR3 extends over 13 amino acids. The V gene's germline CDR1 is MNHEY and CDR2 SVGAGI. This CDR3 reads CASSRGQDTEAFF. DNA of the CDR3: TGTGCCAGCAGTAGGGGACAGGACACTGAAGCTTTCTTT.

This chain uses TRBV7-9 with TRBJ1-2; 7 bases line up with TRBD1. Losses at the gene ends were 3 bases for V and 2 bases for J; bases not matched to a gene: 6. Germline CDR1 is SEHNR and CDR2 is FQNEAQ (reference sequence). The CDR3 sequence is 15 residues long. In DNA form, the CDR3 reads TGTGCCAGCAGCTTCCGTACAGGGGAAAACTATGGCTACACCTTC. Residues: CASSFRTGENYGYTF.

V and J are TRBV15 and TRBJ2-1, with 8 positions matching TRBD2. CDR1 is LNHNV, CDR2 YYDKDF, per germline (reference sequence). The length of the CDR3 is 16 residues. The ends lost 5 bases at V and 6 bases at J; junction bases unmatched: 12. The CDR3: CATSVYSGTHFNEQFF. CDR3 sequence (DNA): TGTGCCACCAGCGTATATAGCGGGACTCACTTCAATGAGCAGTTCTTC.

V and J are TRBV5-1 and TRBJ2-7, with 12 bases that match TRBD2. This CDR3 region has 18 residues. Germline V CDR1 and CDR2: SGHRS, YFSETQ. V lost 4 bases to trimming and J lost 0 bases; unmatched junction nucleotides: 11. CDR3 DNA sequence: TGCGCCAGCAGCCCCGGACTAGCGGGATCGGGGAGCTCCTACGAGCAGTACTTC. Amino acid sequence: CASSPGLAGSGSSYEQYF.

The rearrangement joins TRBV28 to TRBJ2-2; 7 bases map to TRBD2. CDR3 size: 17 residues. From germline, CDR1 is MDHEN and CDR2 SYDVKM. With 5 bases clipped from V and 4 bases from J, the junction kept 13 bases outside the gene matches. CDR3 residues: CASSPLPTSVGTGELFF. CDR3 bases: TGTGCCAGCAGTCCCTTACCCACTAGCGTTGGCACCGGGGAGCTGTTTTTT.

The rearrangement links TRBV29-1 to TRBJ1-1, with TRBD1 matching 7 bases. Germline V gives CDR1 SQVTM, CDR2 ANQGSEA. J gave up 1 base and V 6 bases, and 8 bases lay outside the gene matches. CDR3 length: 14 amino acids. The CDR3 DNA is TGCAGCGTCCATCGACAGGGAAGGAACACTGAAGCTTTCTTT. This sequence encodes CSVHRQGRNTEAFF.

The CDR3 DNA reads TGTGCCACCAGCAGAGATGGTACAAGCACAGATACGCAGTATTTT. This translates into CATSRDGTSTDTQYF. The chain joins TRBV15 to TRBJ2-3; D uncertain. This CDR3 is built from 15 residues. CDR1 and CDR2 (germline): LNHNV, YYDKDF (reference sequence). V shed 0 bases and J shed 0 bases, with 7 bases lying between them.

J is TRBJ1-4 and V is TRBV15; TRBD1 matches at 8 bases. The ends lost 8 bases at V and 5 bases at J; junction bases unmatched: 4. Germline assignment: CDR1 LNHNV and CDR2 YYDKDF (reference sequence). This CDR3 has 13 residues. In DNA form, the CDR3 reads TGTGCCACCTCCAGGGGGCTCAATGAAAAACTGTTTTTT. It is translated as CATSRGLNEKLFF.

The chain joins TRBV7-3 to TRBJ2-3; TRBD2 matches at 8 bases. The length of the CDR3 is 15 residues. Germline V lookup: CDR1 SGHTA, CDR2 FQGTGA. Losses at the gene ends were 4 bases for V and 1 base for J; bases not matched to a gene: 4. CDR3 protein: CASSSRGGGTDTQYF. For the CDR3, the DNA is TGTGCCAGCAGCTCCCGGGGGGGCGGCACAGATACGCAGTATTTT.

The rearrangement links TRBV4-3 to TRBJ2-1; 9 positions match TRBD1. The J segment lost 6 bases and the V segment lost 4 bases, leaving 7 bases of the junction unmatched. Germline V lookup: CDR1 LGHNA, CDR2 YSLEER. The CDR3 contains 15 residues. The CDR3 sequence is CASSRTGGAPNEQFF. Written as DNA, the CDR3 is TGCGCCAGCAGCCGAACAGGGGGCGCCCCCAATGAGCAGTTCTTC.

This chain links TRBV6-5 with TRBJ2-7, with 8 bases that match TRBD1. V was pared by 7 bases and J by 2 bases, with 10 bases of the junction left unmatched. The CDR3 extends over 15 amino acids. Germline loops: CDR1 MNHEY, CDR2 SVGAGI. The CDR3 sequence is CASKAGTGGAYEQYF. The CDR3 DNA follows: TGTGCCAGCAAAGCCGGGACAGGAGGGGCCTACGAGCAGTACTTC.

The chain uses TRBV10-3 and TRBJ2-5; 8 nucleotides match TRBD1. V trimming: 3 bases; J trimming: 2 bases; junction bases outside the gene matches: 5. The CDR3 has 15 residues. CDR1 and CDR2 from the germline V gene are ENHRY and SYGVKD. CDR3: CAISDSGTGQETQYF. CDR3 nucleotide sequence: TGTGCCATCAGTGACTCCGGGACAGGACAAGAGACCCAGTACTTC.

Here the CDR3 DNA reads TGTGCCAGCAGCCACAGCAATGAGCAGTTCTTC. It codes for CASSHSNEQFF. V and J are TRBV11-1 and TRBJ2-1; D is undetermined. The CDR3 runs to 11 residues. Germline CDR1 is SGHAT and CDR2 is FQDESV (reference sequence). V lost 5 bases and J 6 bases, leaving 5 bases between the germline ends.

This chain joins TRBV5-4 and TRBJ2-1; a possible D gene is TRBD1 (6 bases). The germline gives CDR1 SGHNT, CDR2 YYREEE (reference sequence). This CDR3 is 15 amino acids long. Trimming removed 2 bases from V and 0 bases from J, with 9 bases in between. In DNA, the CDR3 is TGTGCCAGCAGCTTTCAGGGGAACTCCTACAATGAGCAGTTCTTC. This codes for CASSFQGNSYNEQFF.

The chain couples TRBV4-1 to TRBJ1-4, with 11 nucleotides matching TRBD1. With 4 bases clipped from V and 8 bases from J, the junction kept 6 bases outside the gene matches. This CDR3 is 15 amino acids long. Germline V gene sequence: CDR1 MGHRA, CDR2 YSYEKL. This CDR3 is CASSLGQGADEKLFF. The CDR3 DNA is TGCGCCAGCAGCCTAGGACAGGGGGCTGACGAAAAACTGTTTTTT.